The next 14 T cell receptor beta chains were all read from a single sample in a study of spatial heterogeneity in lung cancer. TCRdb called the 5' RACE reads again in MiXCR, with one record for every CDR3 protein. The sample has more than 5,000 distinct CDR3 sequences, approximately 12% seen once. Time point defined: sample taken at primary tumor resection. Here the sequenced sample was lung tissue, taken at surgery. Receptors originate from a human donor with early-stage non-small cell lung cancer.

In this sample, this clonotype turned up many times. Since the library was made to target alpha chains, this beta chain is a stray read and its abundance is not meaningful. CDR3 amino acids: CASSLPGAGSYF. The CDR3 DNA reads TGTGCCAGCAGCCTGCCTGGGGCAGGGTCGTACTTC. The gene calls are TRBV11-2 and TRBJ2-4, with D perhaps matching TRBD1 (5 bases). Trimming pared 5 bases from V and 15 bases from J, leaving 17 bases between. The CDR3 is made up of 12 amino acids. The germline V gene encodes CDR1 SGHAT and CDR2 FQNNGV.

This clonotype is categorized as medium-sized. A library made for alpha chains picked up this beta chain off target, so its size means little. The chain has TRBV20-1 and TRBJ2-7; TRBD1 aligns across 10 bases. Per the germline V gene, CDR1 is DFQATT and CDR2 is SNEGSKA (reference sequence). This CDR3 region has 17 residues. Trimming took 0 bases from V and 2 from J; bases not matched to a gene: 10. CDR3 coding DNA: TGCAGTGCTAGAGACCCGGGACAGGGGCTGTCCGCCTACGAGCAGTACTTC. Its protein is CSARDPGQGLSAYEQYF.

This clonotype showed up many times. Found in a library prepared for alpha chains, this beta chain is an off-target read, and its abundance has little meaning. J is TRBJ2-7 and V is TRBV7-3; TRBD2 aligns across 11 bases. The germline CDR1 and CDR2 sequences are SGHTA and FQGTGA. The CDR3 contains 17 residues. V dropped 4 bases and J dropped 0; count of bases not matched to a gene: 8. CDR3 nucleotide sequence: TGTGCCAGCAGCTCCCCAACGACTAGCGGGATCTCCTACGAGCAGTACTTC. As protein: CASSSPTTSGISYEQYF.

This clonotype was recorded at least ten times. A library prepared for alpha chains yielded this beta chain as an off-target read; its size is of little meaning. The chain joins TRBV6-2 or TRBV6-3 to TRBJ2-7; D gene unclear. Germline values: CDR1 MNHEY, CDR2 SVGEGT. V lost 6 bases and J lost 0, with 9 bases in between. This CDR3 spans 13 amino acids. This CDR3 is CASSSLSSYEQYF. DNA of the CDR3: TGTGCCAGCAGCTCGTTAAGCTCCTACGAGCAGTACTTC.

This clonotype was observed many times. Because this beta chain is a stray read in a library intended to capture alpha chains, its abundance should not be given much weight. J is TRBJ2-3 and V is TRBV12-3 or TRBV12-4; 12 bases are shared with TRBD2. The CDR3 runs 16 residues. V lost 6 bases to trimming and J lost 6 bases; unmatched junction nucleotides: 10. CDR3 DNA sequence: TGTGCCAGCAGCCCCCGGGCTAGCGGGAGGGATGATACGCAGTATTTT. It codes for CASSPRASGRDDTQYF.

Judged by abundance, this clonotype is medium-sized. The size of this beta chain means little, since it is a stray read in a library made for alpha chains. The chain links TRBV20-1 to TRBJ1-5; D is possibly TRBD1 (6 bases). Germline V gene sequence: CDR1 DFQATT, CDR2 SNEGSKA (reference sequence). The CDR3 loop spans 15 amino acids. V lost 0 bases, J lost 9 bases, and 18 bases lay in between. The CDR3: CSARDSQGQDGPQHF. CDR3 in DNA: TGCAGTGCTAGAGATTCGCAGGGGCAGGATGGGCCCCAGCATTTT.

This clonotype has at least ten counts. The size of this beta chain means little, since it is a stray read in a library made for alpha chains. The V call is TRBV6-2 or TRBV6-3, the J call TRBJ2-7, with TRBD2 matching over 7 bases. This CDR3 has 12 residues. The V gene's germline CDR1 is MNHEY and CDR2 SVGEGT. The junction had 1 base not matched to a gene; V was cut back by 8 bases and J by 0 bases. CDR3: CASGLVSYEQYF. For the CDR3, the DNA is TGTGCCAGCGGACTAGTCTCCTACGAGCAGTACTTC.

This clonotype showed up many times. This beta chain is off target for a library built for alpha chains, so its abundance means little. The chain joins TRBV3-1 to TRBJ2-7; 11 bases match TRBD1. V lost 6 bases and J lost 6; bases outside the gene matches: 1. The germline gives CDR1 LGHDT, CDR2 YNNKEL (reference sequence). The CDR3 sequence is 12 residues long. DNA of the CDR3: TGTGCCAGCAGAGGGACAGGGGGCGAGCAGTACTTC. Residues: CASRGTGGEQYF.

This clonotype has at least ten counts. A library prepared for alpha chains yielded this beta chain as an off-target read; its size is of little meaning. The chain joins TRBV6-5 to TRBJ1-2, with unresolved D. This CDR3 is 14 amino acids long. Trimming removed 7 bases at V and 4 bases at J, with 16 bases between. Germline V gives CDR1 MNHEY, CDR2 SVGAGI. The CDR3 here is CASKLTGQSYGYTF. The CDR3 nucleotides are TGTGCCAGCAAACTTACTGGGCAGTCCTATGGCTACACCTTC.

This clonotype qualifies as medium-sized. This beta chain turned up in a library designed for alpha chains; as an off-target read, its abundance says little. The V gene is TRBV25-1, the J gene TRBJ2-7, with D maybe TRBD1 (6 bases). From germline, CDR1 is MGHDK and CDR2 SYGVNS. This CDR3 has 15 residues. Between the trimmed V and J ends, which lost 5 bases and 4 bases, there was a span of 18 bases. The CDR3, as DNA: TGTGCCAGCAGTACCTCTTCCAGGGGCTGGTACGAGCAGTACTTC. It codes for CASSTSSRGWYEQYF.

This clonotype has a count of ten or more. The size of this beta chain means little, since it is a stray read in a library made for alpha chains. The V and J genes are TRBV10-3 and TRBJ2-1; TRBD2 agrees at 13 bases. The V and J ends lost 3 bases and 7 bases, in that order; junction bases with no gene match: 12. There are 18 residues in the CDR3. Germline V gives CDR1 ENHRY, CDR2 SYGVKD. CDR3 DNA sequence: TGTGCCATCAGTGATCTCGGACTAGCGGGAGTTCTAGAAAATGAGCAGTTCTTC. It encodes CAISDLGLAGVLENEQFF.

Details on this clonotype: This beta chain came through as a stray read in a library set up for alpha chains, and its size says little. V gene TRBV4-2 combines with J gene TRBJ1-1; 8 bases map to TRBD1. CDR1 and CDR2 (germline): LGHNA, YNFKEQ. Germline trimming cut 3 bases from V and 8 bases from J; bases unmatched to any gene: 2. The CDR3 spans 12 residues. This CDR3 is CASSHDRGEAFF. In DNA form, the CDR3 reads TGTGCCAGCAGCCACGACAGGGGCGAAGCTTTCTTT.

This clonotype was counted many times. Because this beta chain is a stray read in a library intended to capture alpha chains, its abundance should not be given much weight. The V call is TRBV7-2, the J call TRBJ1-1, with D unresolved. V was cut by 5 bases and J by 0 bases, with 10 bases left in between. There are 14 residues in the CDR3. Germline CDR1 reads SGHTA; CDR2 reads FQGNSA. Written as DNA, the CDR3 is TGTGCCAGCAGCCTAAGCGGGATGAACACTGAAGCTTTCTTT. Its translation: CASSLSGMNTEAFF.

This clonotype is termed medium-sized. For a library built for alpha chains, this beta chain is a stray read; little rests on its size. The rearrangement uses TRBV5-5 and TRBJ1-2, with 8 bases matching TRBD1. Unmatched junction bases numbered 32, after V lost 4 bases and J lost 3 bases. Per germline, CDR1 SGHKS and CDR2 YYEKEE (reference sequence). This CDR3 contains 23 residues. CDR3 nucleotide sequence: TGTGCCAGCAGCCCCCCTGACGCCTACCCGATCGACAGGGGAGGGCTGAAATACTATGGCTACACCTTC. Protein sequence: CASSPPDAYPIDRGGLKYYGYTF.